One and the same sample provided the 27 T cell receptor beta chains below, sequenced in a study of response to subunit inactivated influenza vaccine. TCRdb recomputed calls from the RT-PCR reads with MiXCR, one row per CDR3 protein. Found here are 150,000 to 200,000 distinct CDR3 sequences, approximately 10% of them singletons; the top ten hold around 12%. The sample in question was non-naive T cells sorted from PBMCs, obtained about 6 weeks after vaccination. The origin of the receptors is a man aged 45-65 years who received an inactivated influenza vaccine.

This clonotype was counted ten times or more. J is TRBJ1-6 and V is TRBV4-1, with unresolved D. V was shortened by 4 bases and J by 15 bases, with 16 bases between the two germline ends. Germline assignment: CDR1 MGHRA and CDR2 YSYEKL. The CDR3 sequence is 13 residues long. CDR3 nucleotide sequence: TGCGCCAGCAGCCCCCCGGAAAGTGGGGTCCTCCACTTT. Protein product: CASSPPESGVLHF.

This clonotype was observed many times. V is TRBV28 and J is TRBJ1-5, with 10 bases fitting TRBD1. This CDR3 is built from 14 residues. After removal of 6 bases from V and 3 bases from J, the junction contained 2 bases not matched to a gene. Germline lookup yields CDR1 MDHEN and CDR2 SYDVKM. CDR3 DNA: TGTGCCAGCAGGACAGGGGGCTCCAATCAGCCCCAGCATTTT. This translates into CASRTGGSNQPQHF.

At least ten counts were recorded for this clonotype. The V and J genes are TRBV5-6 and TRBJ2-7; no definite D call. Germline loops: CDR1 SGHDT, CDR2 YYEEEE. This CDR3 has 15 amino acids. V lost 3 bases and J lost 2, with 15 bases in between. The CDR3 reads CASSWGFAPTYEQYF. The CDR3 bases are TGTGCCAGCAGCTGGGGTTTTGCGCCAACCTACGAGCAGTACTTC.

This clonotype was seen many times. CDR3 sequence reads: CASSLEGGSNTGELFF. The CDR3 DNA sequence: TGTGCCAGCAGCTTAGAAGGGGGCTCGAACACCGGGGAGCTGTTTTTT. The gene calls are TRBV7-6 and TRBJ2-2; TRBD1 matches at 7 bases. The CDR3 is made up of 16 amino acids. V lost 1 base and J lost 0; bases outside the gene matches: 2. CDR1 is SGHVS, CDR2 FNYEAQ, per germline.

In this sample, this clonotype turned up many times. The chain employs TRBV5-1 and TRBJ2-6; 8 nucleotides agree with TRBD1. The length of the CDR3 is 18 residues. J was trimmed by 0 bases and V by 4 bases; bases with no gene match: 9. Germline V CDR1 and CDR2: SGHRS, YFSETQ. The CDR3 here is CASSRRTGTFSGANVLTF. CDR3 DNA sequence: TGCGCCAGCAGCAGACGGACAGGGACTTTCTCTGGGGCCAACGTCCTGACTTTC.

The V call is TRBV7-2, the J call TRBJ2-2; the match to TRBD2 covers 11 bases. The CDR3 has 16 residues. With V trimmed by 7 bases and J by 4 bases, 8 bases remained unmatched. The germline V gene has CDR1 SGHTA and CDR2 FQGNSA. Written as DNA, the CDR3 is TGTGCCAGCAAACTTCTAGCGGGAGGTGTCACCGGGGAGCTGTTTTTT. Protein sequence: CASKLLAGGVTGELFF.

This clonotype was detected many times. V gene TRBV3-1 combines with J gene TRBJ1-1; the D gene is possibly TRBD1 (6 bases). CDR1 is LGHDT, CDR2 YNNKEL, per germline (reference sequence). The CDR3 consists of 12 residues. V was cut by 0 bases and J by 9 bases, with 8 bases left in between. This chain's CDR3 is CASSQDRGKAFF. The CDR3 DNA is TGTGCCAGCAGCCAAGACAGGGGAAAAGCTTTCTTT.

The chain has TRBV20-1 and TRBJ2-7, with TRBD1 identical over 7 bases. The CDR3 is 15 residues long. CDR1 is DFQATT and CDR2 is SNEGSKA in the germline V gene (reference sequence). V lost 3 bases and J lost 3; bases outside the gene matches: 11. The CDR3: CSASLRQGPNYEQYF. The CDR3, as DNA: TGCAGTGCTAGCCTGCGACAGGGTCCCAACTACGAGCAGTACTTC.

V is TRBV9 and J is TRBJ2-2; TRBD1 might be the D (5 bases). Trimming took 5 bases from V and 4 from J, leaving 9 bases between them. This CDR3 is 13 amino acids long. Germline CDR1 reads SGDLS; CDR2 reads YYNGEE. CDR3 nucleotide sequence: TGTGCCAGCAGTGCCAGGGCCACCGGGGAGCTGTTTTTT. Its translation: CASSARATGELFF.

The CDR3 region is CASSSGVLGAEAFF. CDR3 DNA: TGTGCCAGCAGCTCAGGGGTCCTAGGAGCTGAAGCTTTCTTT. The chain couples TRBV6-2 or TRBV6-3 to TRBJ1-1, with a weak D call TRBD1 (6 bases). The CDR3 extends over 14 amino acids. Germline loops: CDR1 MNHEY, CDR2 SVGEGT. Trimming removed 6 bases from V and 6 bases from J, with 17 bases in between.

The chain couples TRBV10-3 to TRBJ2-7, with unresolved D. Between the trimmed V and J ends, which lost 7 bases and 4 bases, there was a span of 8 bases. CDR1 is ENHRY, CDR2 SYGVKD, per germline. This CDR3 is built from 11 residues. The CDR3 loop is CAIMSSYEQYF. The CDR3 DNA reads as TGTGCCATCATGTCCTCTTACGAGCAGTACTTC.

This clonotype was picked up a small number of times. J is TRBJ2-7 and V is TRBV5-1; weak D call: TRBD1 (6 bases). CDR1 is SGHRS, CDR2 YFSETQ, per germline. The CDR3 has 15 residues. V lost 1 base, J lost 3 bases, and 14 bases lay in between. CDR3 loop: CASSLRAGVLYEQYF. The CDR3 DNA follows: TGCGCCAGCAGCTTGAGGGCAGGGGTACTCTACGAGCAGTACTTC.

The V and J genes are TRBV7-9 and TRBJ2-1; D remains unclear. The CDR3 loop spans 14 amino acids. The germline V gene has CDR1 SEHNR and CDR2 FQNEAQ (reference sequence). V lost 1 base and J lost 9, with 13 bases in between. The CDR3 sequence is CASSLESVSGEQFF. The CDR3 coding sequence is TGTGCCAGCAGCTTAGAGTCAGTCTCGGGTGAGCAGTTCTTC.

This clonotype was observed a handful of times. The V call is TRBV4-3, the J call TRBJ2-6; 7 nucleotides line up with TRBD2. Germline V gives CDR1 LGHNA, CDR2 YSLEER. V dropped 1 base and J dropped 4; count of bases not matched to a gene: 4. CDR3 length equals 16 residues. The DNA for the CDR3 is TGCGCCAGCAGCCAAGGGGGGGGTGGAGGGGCCAACGTCCTGACTTTC. It yields the protein CASSQGGGGGANVLTF.

This clonotype was recorded a few times. The rearrangement uses TRBV4-2 and TRBJ2-5; D is possibly TRBD1 (5 bases). V was clipped by 0 bases and J by 5 bases, with 16 bases between them. The CDR3 sequence is 16 residues long. In germline, CDR1 is LGHNA, CDR2 YNFKEQ. CDR3 protein: CASSQDGVQVSETQYF. The CDR3 DNA sequence: TGTGCCAGCAGCCAAGATGGGGTACAGGTCTCGGAGACCCAGTACTTC.

V and J are TRBV20-1 and TRBJ1-4, with 7 bases fitting TRBD1. The V and J ends lost 6 bases and 3 bases, in that order; junction bases with no gene match: 4. This CDR3 region has 13 residues. Germline V CDR1 and CDR2: DFQATT, SNEGSKA (reference sequence). The chain's CDR3 is CSAQTGPNEKLFF. The CDR3, as DNA: TGCAGTGCCCAGACAGGGCCTAATGAAAAACTGTTTTTT.

On this clonotype itself: The conserved phenylalanine or tryptophan is not found at the CDR3 terminus, so this likely reflects a read error. V and J are TRBV27 and TRBJ1-2; D gene unclear. With 8 bases removed from V and 4 bases from J, the gap between germline ends came to 20 bases. This CDR3 contains 15 residues. Germline V gene lookup returns CDR1 MNHEY and CDR2 SMNVEV (reference sequence). CDR3 in DNA: TGTGCCAGCCTCCCGGACGGATTGATGACCTATGGCTACACCTAC. It encodes CASLPDGLMTYGYTY.

This clonotype came up a few times. The chain uses TRBV2 and TRBJ2-2, with D possibly being TRBD2 (6 bases). This CDR3 has 15 amino acids. V was clipped by 7 bases and J by 5 bases, with 17 bases between them. Germline V gives CDR1 SNHLY, CDR2 FYNNEI. CDR3 amino acids: CASKREVAATGELFF. The CDR3 region has the DNA TGTGCCAGCAAAAGGGAGGTGGCAGCGACCGGGGAGCTGTTTTTT. The entire variable domain, with the rest obtained from reference TRBV2 and TRBJ2-2, is as follows: EPEVTQTPSHQVTQMGQEVILRCVPISNHLYFYWYRQILGQKVEFLVSFYNNEISEKSEIFDDQFSVERPDGSNFTLKIRSTKLEDSAMYFCASKREVAATGELFFGEGSRLTVL.

This clonotype was observed many times. The chain recombines TRBV7-9 with TRBJ2-7, with D perhaps matching TRBD2 (5 bases). The germline gives CDR1 SEHNR, CDR2 FQNEAQ (reference sequence). The CDR3 sequence is 13 residues long. V shed 4 bases and J shed 3 bases, with 10 bases lying between them. CDR3 DNA sequence: TGTGCCAGCAGCTCCCCAGAGGGCTACGAGCAGTACTTC. The encoded protein is CASSSPEGYEQYF.

The V gene is TRBV28, the J gene TRBJ1-2, with a weak D call TRBD1 (6 bases). The CDR3 runs 16 residues. The V and J ends lost 8 bases and 0 bases respectively, with 19 bases between them. Per the germline V gene, CDR1 is MDHEN and CDR2 is SYDVKM. This CDR3 reads CASSGQSREANYGYTF. Here the CDR3 DNA reads TGTGCCAGCTCTGGACAGTCCCGCGAGGCTAACTATGGCTACACCTTC.

This clonotype occurred many times. The chain carries TRBV6-2 or TRBV6-3 and TRBJ2-1; perhaps TRBD2 as D (6 bases). V lost 6 bases and J 2 bases, leaving 11 bases between the germline ends. The CDR3 loop spans 14 amino acids. CDR1 and CDR2 from the germline V gene are MNHEY and SVGEGT. The CDR3 here is CASRKRAPYNEQFF. The CDR3 nucleotides read TGTGCCAGCAGAAAGCGGGCCCCCTACAATGAGCAGTTCTTC.

This clonotype has at least ten counts. This chain connects TRBV11-2 to TRBJ2-1; TRBD2 aligns across 8 bases. The V and J ends lost 1 base and 7 bases, in that order; junction bases with no gene match: 24. Germline V CDR1 and CDR2: SGHAT, FQNNGV. The CDR3 consists of 21 residues. The CDR3 reads CASSLVSVNLLSGRERNEQFF. CDR3 sequence (DNA): TGTGCCAGCAGCTTAGTGTCTGTTAATTTACTAAGCGGGAGAGAAAGGAATGAGCAGTTCTTC.

This clonotype has a count of ten or more. This chain links TRBV5-1 with TRBJ2-1; 8 bases fit TRBD1. The CDR3 has 13 amino acids. From germline, CDR1 is SGHRS and CDR2 YFSETQ. V dropped 5 bases and J dropped 5; count of bases not matched to a gene: 3. CDR3 sequence reads: CASRMGQDNEQFF. CDR3 coding DNA: TGCGCCAGCAGAATGGGACAGGACAATGAGCAGTTCTTC.

V is TRBV5-6 and J is TRBJ2-3; TRBD1 might be the D (8 bases). The CDR3 covers 14 residues. Trimming took off 6 bases at V and 6 bases at J, with 17 bases between the two ends. CDR1 and CDR2 from the germline V gene are SGHDT and YYEEEE. CDR3: CASKGQGGADTQYF. CDR3 coding DNA: TGTGCCAGCAAAGGACAGGGAGGGGCGGATACGCAGTATTTT.

At least ten counts were recorded for this clonotype. The chain employs TRBV3-1 and TRBJ2-7; D is ambiguous. Trimming left V 0 bases short and J 4 bases short, with 7 bases between. Germline V gene data show CDR1 as LGHDT and CDR2 as YNNKEL (reference sequence). The CDR3 extends over 13 amino acids. Written as DNA, the CDR3 is TGTGCCAGCAGCCAAGAGGTGAGGTACGAGCAGTACTTC. Its translation is CASSQEVRYEQYF.

The chain has TRBV4-1 and TRBJ2-3, with 8 bases that match TRBD2. This CDR3 spans 16 amino acids. With 1 base clipped from V and 1 base from J, the junction kept 4 bases outside the gene matches. Germline V gives CDR1 MGHRA, CDR2 YSYEKL. CDR3 sequence: CASSQGSGGRTDTQYF. CDR3 DNA sequence: TGCGCCAGCAGCCAAGGGAGCGGGGGCCGCACAGATACGCAGTATTTT.

This clonotype showed up just a few times. The chain combines TRBV5-1 with TRBJ1-1, with D perhaps matching TRBD1 (5 bases). Germline V lookup: CDR1 SGHRS, CDR2 YFSETQ. The CDR3 is 15 residues long. Trimming removed 5 bases from V and 1 base from J, with 15 bases in between. The CDR3 here is CASRHTGTQNTEAFF. The CDR3 DNA sequence: TGCGCCAGCAGACATACCGGGACCCAGAACACTGAAGCTTTCTTT.